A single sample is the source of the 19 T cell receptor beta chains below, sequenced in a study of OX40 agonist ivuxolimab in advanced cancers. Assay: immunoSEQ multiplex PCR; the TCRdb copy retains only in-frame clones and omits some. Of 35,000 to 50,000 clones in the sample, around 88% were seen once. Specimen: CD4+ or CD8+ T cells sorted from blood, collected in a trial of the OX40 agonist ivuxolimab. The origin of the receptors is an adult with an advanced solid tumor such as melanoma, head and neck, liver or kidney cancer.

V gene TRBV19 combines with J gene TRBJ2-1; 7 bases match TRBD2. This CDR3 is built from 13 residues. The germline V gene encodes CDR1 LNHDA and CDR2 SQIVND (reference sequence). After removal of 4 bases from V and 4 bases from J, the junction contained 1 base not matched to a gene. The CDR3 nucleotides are TGTGCCAGTAGTACGGGACTATACAATGAGCAGTTCTTC. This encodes CASSTGLYNEQFF.

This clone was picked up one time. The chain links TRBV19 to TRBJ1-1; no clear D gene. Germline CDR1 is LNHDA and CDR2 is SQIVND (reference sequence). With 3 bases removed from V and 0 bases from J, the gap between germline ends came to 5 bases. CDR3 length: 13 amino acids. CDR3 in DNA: TGTGCCAGTAGTATGAGTCTGAACACTGAAGCTTTCTTT. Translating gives CASSMSLNTEAFF.

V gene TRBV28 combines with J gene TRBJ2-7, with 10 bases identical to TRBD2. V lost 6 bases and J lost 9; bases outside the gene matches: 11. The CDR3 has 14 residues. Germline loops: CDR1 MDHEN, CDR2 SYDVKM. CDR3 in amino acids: CASRPGTSAGGQYV. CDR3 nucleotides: TGTGCCAGCAGACCCGGGACTAGCGCCGGCGGGCAGTACGTC.

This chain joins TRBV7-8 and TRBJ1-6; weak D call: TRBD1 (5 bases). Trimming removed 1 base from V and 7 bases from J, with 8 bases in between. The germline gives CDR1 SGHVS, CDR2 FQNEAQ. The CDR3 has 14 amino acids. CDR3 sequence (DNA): TGTGCCAGCAGCTTAGTTGACAGAAATTCACCCCTCCACTTT. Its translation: CASSLVDRNSPLHF.

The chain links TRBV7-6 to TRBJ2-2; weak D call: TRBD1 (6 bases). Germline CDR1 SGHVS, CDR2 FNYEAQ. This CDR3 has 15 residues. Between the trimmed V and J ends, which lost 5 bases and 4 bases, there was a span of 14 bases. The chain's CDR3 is CASSPPRGGTGELFF. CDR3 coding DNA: TGTGCCAGCAGCCCCCCTAGAGGGGGCACCGGGGAGCTGTTTTTT.

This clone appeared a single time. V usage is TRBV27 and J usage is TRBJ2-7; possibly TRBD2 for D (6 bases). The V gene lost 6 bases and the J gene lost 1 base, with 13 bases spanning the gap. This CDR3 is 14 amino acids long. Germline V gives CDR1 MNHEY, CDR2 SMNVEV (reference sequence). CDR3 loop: CASRPSGLSYEQYF. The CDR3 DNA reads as TGTGCCAGCAGACCGAGCGGGCTTTCCTACGAGCAGTACTTC.

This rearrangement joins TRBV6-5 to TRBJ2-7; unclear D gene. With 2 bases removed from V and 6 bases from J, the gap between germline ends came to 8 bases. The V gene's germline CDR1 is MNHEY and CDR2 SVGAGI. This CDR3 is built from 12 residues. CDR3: CASSYGSGEQYF. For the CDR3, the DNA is TGTGCCAGCAGTTACGGGTCGGGCGAGCAGTACTTC.

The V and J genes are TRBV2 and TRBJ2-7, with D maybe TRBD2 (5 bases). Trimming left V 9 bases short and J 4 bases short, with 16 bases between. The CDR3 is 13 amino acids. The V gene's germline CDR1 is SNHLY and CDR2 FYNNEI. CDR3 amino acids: CASKSDGVYEQYV. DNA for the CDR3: TGTGCCAGTAAATCGGACGGGGTATACGAGCAGTACGTC.

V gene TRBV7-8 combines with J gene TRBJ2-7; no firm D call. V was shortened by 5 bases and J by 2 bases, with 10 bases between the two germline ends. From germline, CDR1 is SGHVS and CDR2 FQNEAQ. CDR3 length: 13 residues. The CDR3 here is CASSPVATYEQYF. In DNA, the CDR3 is TGTGCCAGCAGCCCCGTCGCGACCTACGAGCAGTACTTC.

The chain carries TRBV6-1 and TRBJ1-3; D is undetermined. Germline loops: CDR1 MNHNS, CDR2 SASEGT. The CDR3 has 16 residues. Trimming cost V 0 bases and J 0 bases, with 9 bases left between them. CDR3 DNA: TGTGCCAGCAGTGAAGCCCTATATAGCTCTGGAAACACCATATATTTT. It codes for CASSEALYSSGNTIYF.

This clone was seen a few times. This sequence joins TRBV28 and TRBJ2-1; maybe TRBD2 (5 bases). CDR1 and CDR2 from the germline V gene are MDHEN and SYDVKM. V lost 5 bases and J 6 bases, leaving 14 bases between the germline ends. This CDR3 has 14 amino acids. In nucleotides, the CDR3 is TGTGCCAGCAGTCGGGGAAACTTCCCCAATGAGCAGTTCTTC. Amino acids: CASSRGNFPNEQFF.

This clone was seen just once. The CDR3 region has the DNA TGTGCCAGCAGCTCGGACAGTTACAATGAGCAGTTCTTC. Protein: CASSSDSYNEQFF. The chain has TRBV7-9 and TRBJ2-1, with D tentatively TRBD1 (6 bases). CDR1 SEHNR and CDR2 FQNEAQ come from the germline V gene (reference sequence). The CDR3 runs 13 residues. V was pared by 4 bases and J by 4 bases, with 8 bases between. The full variable domain, completed using reference TRBV7-9 and TRBJ2-1, is DTGVSQNPRHKITKRGQNVTFRCDPISEHNRLYWYRQTLGQGPEFLTYFQNEAQLEKSRLLSDRFSAERPKGSFSTLEIQRTEQGDSAMYLCASSSDSYNEQFFGPGTRLTVL.

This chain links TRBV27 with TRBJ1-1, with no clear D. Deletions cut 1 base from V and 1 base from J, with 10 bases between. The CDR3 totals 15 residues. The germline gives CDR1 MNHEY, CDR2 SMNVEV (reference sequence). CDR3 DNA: TGTGCCAGCAGTTTATGGGGAGGACCGAACACTGAAGCTTTCTTT. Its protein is CASSLWGGPNTEAFF.

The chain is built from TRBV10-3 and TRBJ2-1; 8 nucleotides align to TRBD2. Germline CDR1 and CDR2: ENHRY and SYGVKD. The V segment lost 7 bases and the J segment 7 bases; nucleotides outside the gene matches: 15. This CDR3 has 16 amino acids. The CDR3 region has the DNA TGTGCCATCATGCCCACAACCGGGACTAGAACGAATGAGCAGTTCTTC. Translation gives CAIMPTTGTRTNEQFF.

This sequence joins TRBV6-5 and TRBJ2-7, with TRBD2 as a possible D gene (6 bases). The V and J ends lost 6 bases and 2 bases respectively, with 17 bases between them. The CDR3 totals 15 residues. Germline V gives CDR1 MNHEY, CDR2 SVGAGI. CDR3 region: CASSPSGGGPYEQYF. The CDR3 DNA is TGTGCCAGCAGCCCCTCCGGGGGAGGACCCTACGAGCAGTACTTC.

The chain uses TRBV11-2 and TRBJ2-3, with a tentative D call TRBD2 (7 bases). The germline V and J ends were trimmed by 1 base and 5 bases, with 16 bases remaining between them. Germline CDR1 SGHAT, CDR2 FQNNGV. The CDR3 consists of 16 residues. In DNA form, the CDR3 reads TGTGCCAGCAGCTTAGGGATAATGGGGGGGCAAGATACGCAGTATTTT. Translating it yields CASSLGIMGGQDTQYF.

The CDR3 DNA sequence: TGTGCCAGCAGCACAGGACTAGCGGGATGGGAGACCCAGTACTTC. Amino acids: CASSTGLAGWETQYF. The chain carries TRBV7-8 and TRBJ2-5, with TRBD2 matching over 12 bases. The V segment lost 5 bases and the J segment 5 bases; nucleotides outside the gene matches: 6. CDR1 and CDR2 from the germline V gene are SGHVS and FQNEAQ. The CDR3 has 15 residues.

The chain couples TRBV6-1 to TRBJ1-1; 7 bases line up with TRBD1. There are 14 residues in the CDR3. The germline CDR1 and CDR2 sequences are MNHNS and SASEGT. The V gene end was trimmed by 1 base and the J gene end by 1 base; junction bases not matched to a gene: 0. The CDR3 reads CASSEGQGNTEAFF. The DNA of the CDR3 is TGTGCCAGCAGTGAAGGACAGGGGAACACTGAAGCTTTCTTT.

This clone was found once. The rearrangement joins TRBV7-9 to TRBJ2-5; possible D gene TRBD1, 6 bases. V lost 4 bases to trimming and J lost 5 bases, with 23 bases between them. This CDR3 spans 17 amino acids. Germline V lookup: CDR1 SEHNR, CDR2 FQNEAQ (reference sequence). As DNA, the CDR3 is TGTGCCAGCAGCTCTAACGCACTCGGACAGCTTGAGGAGACCCAGTACTTC. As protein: CASSSNALGQLEETQYF.